This T cell receptor beta chain was documented in a study of CD8+ T cells in alopecia areata. Germline V gives CDR1 SGHVS, CDR2 FQNEAQ. V was pared by 3 bases and J by 3 bases, with 6 bases between. This CDR3 comprises 12 residues. RNA extraction and reverse transcription yielded cDNA as sequencing template. Sequenced by immunoSEQ multiplex PCR; TCRdb stores in-frame clones only, minus some. The sample lists some 95,000 clones, around two fifths seen once, with roughly 0.83% in the top ten. This clone was counted only a few times. The specimen sequenced was CD4+ T cells sorted from blood. The genes are TRBV7-8 and TRBJ2-7; D is undetermined. The TCR was taken from a human donor with alopecia areata. This CDR3 reads CASSFTSYEQYF. In nucleotides, the CDR3 is TGTGCCAGCAGCTTTACCAGCTACGAGCAGTACTTC.